What follows are 23 T cell receptor beta chains derived from one specimen sequenced in a study of shared clonotypes between healthy human individuals. Some clones are missing from TCRdb's copy, which holds only in-frame ones; the method was immunoSEQ multiplex PCR. The data hold 1.4 million or so clones, with 98% observed a single time. Sequencing used naive CD4+ T cells sorted from blood. Subset noted: CD45RA+ positively selected. The source of these receptors is a man under 40 in good health.

This chain joins TRBV18 and TRBJ1-2; D is possibly TRBD1 (6 bases). The CDR3 covers 15 residues. Germline CDR1 and CDR2: KGHSH and LQKENI. V dropped 3 bases and J dropped 2 bases, with 13 bases sitting between them. Here the CDR3 reads CASSPLGGPNYGYTF. The CDR3 region has the DNA TGTGCCAGCTCACCCCTTGGGGGGCCGAACTATGGCTACACCTTC.

The chain couples TRBV28 to TRBJ2-7; TRBD2 matches at 9 bases. Germline lookup yields CDR1 MDHEN and CDR2 SYDVKM. The CDR3 runs to 13 residues. V dropped 10 bases and J dropped 2; count of bases not matched to a gene: 6. The CDR3 is CATKAGGPYEQYF. CDR3 nucleotides: TGTGCCACCAAAGCGGGAGGCCCCTACGAGCAGTACTTC.

The chain has TRBV18 and TRBJ1-2, with TRBD1 matching over 7 bases. The V gene end was trimmed by 5 bases and the J gene end by 4 bases; junction bases not matched to a gene: 10. The CDR3 sequence is 15 residues long. Looked up from germline, CDR1 is KGHSH and CDR2 is LQKENI. CDR3 loop: CASSKAETGSYGYTF. In DNA form, the CDR3 reads TGTGCCAGCTCAAAGGCGGAGACAGGGTCCTATGGCTACACCTTC.

This clone was observed a single time. J is TRBJ2-7 and V is TRBV28; no firm D call. Trimming removed 2 bases at V and 1 base at J, with 12 bases between. Per germline, CDR1 MDHEN and CDR2 SYDVKM. CDR3 length equals 15 residues. The CDR3 region is CASSLVRVESYEQYF. The DNA of the CDR3 is TGTGCCAGCAGTTTAGTAAGAGTAGAATCCTACGAGCAGTACTTC.

The rearrangement joins TRBV9 to TRBJ2-3, with a tentative D call TRBD2 (5 bases). The CDR3 loop spans 14 amino acids. Trimming removed 0 bases at V and 5 bases at J, with 10 bases between. Germline V CDR1 and CDR2: SGDLS, YYNGEE. The CDR3 nucleotides read TGTGCCAGCAGCGTAGATGTAGGACTAGATACGCAGTATTTT. Protein product: CASSVDVGLDTQYF.

This rearrangement joins TRBV6-5 to TRBJ2-3; D perhaps matches TRBD2 (5 bases). V shed 8 bases and J shed 3 bases, with 15 bases lying between them. CDR1 MNHEY and CDR2 SVGAGI come from the germline V gene. The CDR3 loop spans 14 amino acids. Here the CDR3 reads CASGRPGWTDTQYF. The CDR3 nucleotides are TGTGCCAGCGGGAGACCGGGTTGGACAGATACGCAGTATTTT.

Remarks on this clone: The same CDR3 can be traced to other DNA sequences in this sample. The chain employs TRBV7-9 and TRBJ2-7; D uncertain. V gave up 5 bases and J gave up 3 bases, with 5 bases separating them. The CDR3 is 11 amino acids. CDR1 is SEHNR and CDR2 is FQNEAQ in the germline V gene (reference sequence). CDR3 DNA sequence: TGTGCCAGCAGCCTTAGCTACGAGCAGTACTTC. It specifies CASSLSYEQYF.

This chain uses TRBV2 with TRBJ2-2; D remains ambiguous. Germline CDR1 reads SNHLY; CDR2 reads FYNNEI. V gave up 6 bases and J gave up 6 bases, with 11 bases separating them. CDR3 length: 13 residues. The CDR3 DNA reads as TGTGCCAGCAGGCACAGCCCCGCCGGGGAGCTGTTTTTT. Its protein is CASRHSPAGELFF.

About this clone itself: Other DNA sequences in this specimen translate into the identical CDR3. V and J are TRBV7-9 and TRBJ1-1, with no clear D. The CDR3 extends over 14 amino acids. V was shortened by 1 base and J by 0 bases, with 6 bases between the two germline ends. Looked up from germline, CDR1 is SEHNR and CDR2 is FQNEAQ (reference sequence). This CDR3 reads CASSLGTVNTEAFF. The CDR3 bases are TGTGCCAGCAGCTTAGGTACAGTGAACACTGAAGCTTTCTTT.

This chain uses TRBV7-2 with TRBJ2-1; TRBD1 matches at 7 bases. This CDR3 is 16 amino acids long. J gave up 3 bases and V 4 bases, and 9 bases lay outside the gene matches. Germline assignment: CDR1 SGHTA and CDR2 FQGNSA. The CDR3 nucleotides read TGTGCCAGCAGCTATGCCGGTAACAGGGGCTACAATGAGCAGTTCTTC. The encoded protein is CASSYAGNRGYNEQFF.

This clone showed up just once. The rearrangement joins TRBV6-5 to TRBJ2-2, with D possibly TRBD1 on 6 matching bases. Between the trimmed V and J ends, which lost 4 bases and 1 base, there was a span of 13 bases. The CDR3 length is 16 residues. From germline, CDR1 is MNHEY and CDR2 SVGAGI. The CDR3 region is CASSWTDRKNTGELFF. CDR3 nucleotide sequence: TGTGCCAGCAGTTGGACCGACAGGAAGAACACCGGGGAGCTGTTTTTT.

This chain joins TRBV2 and TRBJ2-7, with 8 bases identical to TRBD2. Germline CDR1 SNHLY, CDR2 FYNNEI. This CDR3 region has 14 residues. The V and J ends lost 5 bases and 6 bases, in that order; junction bases with no gene match: 9. The CDR3 reads CASSNLAGHGEQYF. The DNA for the CDR3 is TGTGCCAGCAGTAACCTAGCGGGTCACGGCGAGCAGTACTTC.

This chain connects TRBV2 to TRBJ2-7, with a weak D call TRBD2 (6 bases). V lost 6 bases to trimming and J lost 5 bases, with 8 bases between them. Germline V CDR1 and CDR2: SNHLY, FYNNEI. CDR3 size: 11 residues. Here the CDR3 reads CASREGNEQYF. The CDR3 DNA is TGTGCCAGCAGGGAGGGAAACGAGCAGTACTTC.

Here the CDR3 reads CASSFRLALSTDTQYF. The CDR3 nucleotides are TGTGCCAGCAGCTTTCGACTAGCGCTTAGCACAGATACGCAGTATTTT. This rearrangement joins TRBV5-5 to TRBJ2-3; 8 bases align to TRBD2. CDR1 SGHKS and CDR2 YYEKEE come from the germline V gene (reference sequence). V lost 2 bases to trimming and J lost 0 bases; unmatched junction nucleotides: 5. This CDR3 spans 16 amino acids. The full variable domain, rest sourced from reference TRBV5-5 and TRBJ2-3, is DAGVTQSPTHLIKTRGQQVTLRCSPISGHKSVSWYQQVLGQGPQFIFQYYEKEERGRGNFPDRFSARQFPNYSSELNVNALLLGDSALYLCASSFRLALSTDTQYFGPGTRLTVL.

This chain links TRBV28 with TRBJ2-7; no clear D. This CDR3 region has 14 residues. V lost 3 bases to trimming and J lost 4 bases, with 13 bases between them. From germline, CDR1 is MDHEN and CDR2 SYDVKM. The CDR3 reads CASSLPGNVYEQYF. The CDR3 DNA is TGTGCCAGCAGTTTGCCCGGTAATGTGTACGAGCAGTACTTC.

The rearrangement uses TRBV15 and TRBJ2-5, with 9 positions matching TRBD1. V lost 5 bases and J lost 4; bases outside the gene matches: 8. There are 15 residues in the CDR3. CDR1 and CDR2 from the germline V gene are LNHNV and YYDKDF (reference sequence). The CDR3 spells CATSRGTGGAETQYF. The CDR3 bases are TGTGCCACCAGCCGAGGCACAGGGGGCGCAGAGACCCAGTACTTC.

With respect to this clone: The sample holds other DNA sequences that translate to the same CDR3. This chain joins TRBV5-1 and TRBJ2-6; TRBD1 matches 7 bases. The CDR3 is 15 residues long. Germline loops: CDR1 SGHRS, CDR2 YFSETQ. J gave up 1 base and V 4 bases, and 2 bases lay outside the gene matches. Here the CDR3 DNA reads TGCGCCAGCAGCGCGACAGGGTCTGGGGCCAACGTCCTGACTTTC. Translation: CASSATGSGANVLTF.

The chain couples TRBV5-1 to TRBJ1-1; TRBD1 aligns across 7 bases. The length of the CDR3 is 15 residues. V shed 4 bases and J 6 bases; nucleotides not matched to a gene: 12. Germline V gives CDR1 SGHRS, CDR2 YFSETQ. Here the CDR3 DNA reads TGCGCCAGCAGCGTACGACAGGGTATTTTCGCTGAAGCTTTCTTT. It yields the protein CASSVRQGIFAEAFF.

Only one count was recorded for this clone. The rearrangement links TRBV2 to TRBJ1-1; D gene uncertain. The CDR3 consists of 15 residues. Germline loops: CDR1 SNHLY, CDR2 FYNNEI. The V end was cut by 10 bases, the J end by 6 bases, with 24 bases between. The CDR3 bases are TGTGCCACCAGGCAAGGTTCCTCCCGGACGGCTGAAGCTTTCTTT. Translation gives CATRQGSSRTAEAFF.

The gene calls are TRBV15 and TRBJ1-1, with D uncertain. The V gene lost 0 bases and the J gene lost 4 bases, with 9 bases spanning the gap. CDR3 length equals 14 residues. Germline CDR1 and CDR2: LNHNV and YYDKDF (reference sequence). CDR3 amino acids: CATSRDFFGTEAFF. The CDR3 DNA is TGTGCCACCAGCAGAGACTTTTTCGGCACTGAAGCTTTCTTT.

The V and J genes are TRBV5-6 and TRBJ1-2; D is unresolved. Looked up from germline, CDR1 is SGHDT and CDR2 is YYEEEE. The germline V and J ends were trimmed by 4 bases and 4 bases, with 8 bases remaining between them. There are 12 residues in the CDR3. The CDR3 region has the DNA TGTGCCAGCAGCCTGGATTTCTATGGCTACACCTTC. It is translated as CASSLDFYGYTF.

This clone was detected once. The chain carries TRBV7-7 and TRBJ2-1; 12 bases are shared with TRBD2. V dropped 4 bases and J dropped 1; count of bases not matched to a gene: 2. The CDR3 runs 16 residues. CDR1 SSHAT and CDR2 FNYEAQ come from the germline V gene (reference sequence). The CDR3 DNA reads as TGTGCCAGCAGCTCTACTAGCGGGAGGTCCTACAATGAGCAGTTCTTC. Its protein is CASSSTSGRSYNEQFF.

The chain couples TRBV6-5 to TRBJ2-5; D might be TRBD2 (6 bases). The CDR3 spans 16 residues. V lost 4 bases to trimming and J lost 9 bases, with 24 bases between them. Germline assignment: CDR1 MNHEY and CDR2 SVGAGI. The CDR3 DNA sequence: TGTGCCAGCAGTTTCCAAGTGGGAGGTCCCCAAGGGGCCCAGTACTTC. Its translation is CASSFQVGGPQGAQYF.